This T cell receptor beta chain was recorded in a study of blood T cell repertoires in COVID-19. Study-wide background: Both acute and convalescent COVID-19 samples were obtained from the United States, Italy and Spain. PBMCs, B-cell-depleted T cells, or T cells provided the cDNA or gDNA that made up the material.

Data came from immunoSEQ multiplex PCR; TCRdb stores just in-frame clones and leaves some out. The sample carries a few hundred thousand clones, less than 85% recorded once. Germline values: CDR1 SGHTA, CDR2 FQGNSA. The CDR3 loop spans 13 amino acids. Trimming cost V 5 bases and J 5 bases, with 10 bases left between them. This clonotype was sampled from a woman in her late teens or twenties with acute or convalescent COVID-19. Sequencing used peripheral blood. V gene TRBV7-2 combines with J gene TRBJ2-1; D is possibly TRBD1 (5 bases). This CDR3 is CASSQGAHNEQFF. CDR3 nucleotide sequence: TGTGCCAGCAGCCAAGGGGCCCACAATGAGCAGTTCTTC.